The 5 T cell receptor beta chains given below trace back to one sample, sequenced in a study of blood T cell repertoires in COVID-19. Produced via immunoSEQ multiplex PCR; TCRdb's table is partial and in-frame only. The sample lists approximately 350,000 clones, about 87% seen once, with about 6% in the top ten. The specimen was peripheral blood. All receptors derive from a woman aged 45-65 years with COVID-19, enrolled during active disease.

This sequence joins TRBV2 and TRBJ2-1; no reliable D call. This CDR3 is 12 amino acids long. Germline V gene lookup returns CDR1 SNHLY and CDR2 FYNNEI. V was shortened by 3 bases and J by 7 bases, with 7 bases between the two germline ends. Here the CDR3 DNA reads TGTGCCAGCAGTGATTATTTTAATGAGCAGTTCTTC. The encoded protein is CASSDYFNEQFF.

This chain's CDR3 is CASAPGQGQPGYTF. DNA of the CDR3: TGTGCTAGTGCCCCGGGACAGGGGCAACCTGGCTACACCTTC. The chain links TRBV12-5 to TRBJ1-2; TRBD1 aligns across 10 bases. Germline V gene data show CDR1 as LGHNT and CDR2 as FRNRAP. The V gene end was trimmed by 7 bases and the J gene end by 7 bases; junction bases not matched to a gene: 9. CDR3 length: 14 amino acids.

The rearrangement uses TRBV14 and TRBJ1-2; TRBD1 aligns across 8 bases. In germline, CDR1 is SGHDN, CDR2 FVKESK. The CDR3 is made up of 14 amino acids. V gave up 4 bases and J gave up 12 bases; unmatched junction bases: 13. This CDR3 reads CASSPVLGTGRNTF. CDR3 nucleotide sequence: TGTGCCAGCAGCCCGGTTTTAGGGACAGGAAGAAACACCTTC.

The rearrangement uses TRBV7-2 and TRBJ2-1; no definite D call. The V end lost 6 bases, the J end lost 0 bases, and 9 bases lay between the germline ends. In germline, CDR1 is SGHTA, CDR2 FQGNSA. The CDR3 has 14 residues. CDR3 bases: TGTGCCAGCAGGCACAGTAGCTCCTACAATGAGCAGTTCTTC. This encodes CASRHSSSYNEQFF.

The chain is built from TRBV7-2 and TRBJ2-5; the match to TRBD1 covers 7 bases. CDR3 length equals 13 residues. From germline, CDR1 is SGHTA and CDR2 FQGNSA. Trimming removed 1 base from V and 4 bases from J; junction bases left unmatched: 0. The CDR3: CASSLGQGETQYF. Here the CDR3 DNA reads TGTGCCAGCAGCTTAGGACAGGGAGAGACCCAGTACTTC. Complete variable domain (other parts from reference TRBV7-2 and TRBJ2-5): GAGVSQSPSNKVTEKGKDVELRCDPISGHTALYWYRQSLGQGLEFLIYFQGNSAPDKSGLPSDRFSAERTGGSVSTLTIQRTQQEDSAVYLCASSLGQGETQYFGPGTRLLVL.